Listed below are T cell receptor beta chains from one sample, sequenced in a study of T cell repertoires in cytomegalovirus infection. Using its own MiXCR run on the reads, TCRdb lists one record per CDR3 protein. The data show roughly 300,000 distinct CDR3 sequences, with over 7.5% seen just once and around 4.1% held by the top ten. Sample: PBMCs. These receptors all come from a human donor in good health (CMV status not recorded). Some clones in this sample may be carry-over from other donors' samples. Both conserved end residues are part of each CDR3. The D gene is left open where the match is weak. Expanded clones are given a class, and other clones once, few, many or no size at all.

TRBJ2-7 | TRBV7-9 | NA | many | CASSSRDKYEQYF | TGTGCCAGCAGCTCTCGGGACAAATACGAGCAGTACTTC
TRBJ1-5 | TRBV12-3/TRBV12-4 | TRBD1 | NA | CASSDRGSEPQHF | TGTGCCAGCAGCGACAGGGGGTCAGAACCCCAGCATTTT
TRBJ1-1 | TRBV7-2 | TRBD1 | many | CASSPRTGENTEAFF | TGTGCCAGCAGCCCCAGGACAGGAGAGAACACTGAAGCTTTCTTT
TRBJ1-1 | TRBV20-1 | NA | few | CSARDMRSGNTEAFF | TGCAGTGCTAGAGATATGAGGAGCGGGAACACTGAAGCTTTCTTT
TRBJ2-3 | TRBV4-1 | TRBD2 | few | CATGGGGGSTDTQYF | TGCGCCACCGGGGGAGGCGGGGGAAGCACAGATACGCAGTATTTT
TRBJ2-1 | TRBV28 | TRBD2 | few | CASSPWGGGTYNEQFF | TGTGCCAGCAGCCCCTGGGGGGGGGGTACATACAATGAGCAGTTCTTC
TRBJ2-1 | TRBV7-8 | TRBD1 | many | CASSLPGTGVFYNEQFF | TGTGCCAGCAGCTTGCCCGGGACAGGGGTCTTCTACAATGAGCAGTTCTTC
TRBJ2-2 | TRBV11-2 | TRBD2 | many | CASSAPGLAGARTGELFF | TGTGCCAGCAGCGCCCCGGGACTAGCGGGAGCGAGGACCGGGGAGCTGTTTTTT
TRBJ2-7 | TRBV6-1 | NA | many | CASRSGDEQYF | TGTGCCAGCAGGTCCGGCGACGAGCAGTACTTC
TRBJ1-4 | TRBV19 | NA | few | CASTQGPTNEKLFF | TGTGCCAGTACACAGGGACCAACTAATGAAAAACTGTTTTTT
TRBJ2-7 | TRBV28 | TRBD1 | NA | CASRRQGTYEQYF | TGTGCCAGCAGACGACAGGGAACCTACGAGCAGTACTTC
TRBJ2-7 | TRBV7-2 | NA | many | CASSLEGRGAQYF | TGTGCCAGCAGCTTAGAGGGCAGGGGCGCGCAGTACTTC
TRBJ1-2 | TRBV7-9 | NA | NA | CASSPVRETLSYGYTF | TGTGCCAGCAGCCCCGTAAGAGAGACATTGAGCTATGGCTACACCTTC
TRBJ2-3 | TRBV7-3 | TRBD2 | few | CASSLQSGGASDTQYF | TGTGCCAGCAGCCTCCAGAGCGGGGGGGCCTCAGATACGCAGTATTTT
TRBJ2-3 | TRBV14 | NA | many | CASSPLGSYATDTQYF | TGTGCCAGCAGCCCCCTCGGGAGTTACGCCACAGATACGCAGTATTTT
TRBJ1-5 | TRBV28 | TRBD1 | few | CASRKQGSYSNQPQHF | TGTGCCAGCAGAAAACAGGGGAGCTATAGCAATCAGCCCCAGCATTTT
TRBJ2-1 | TRBV9 | TRBD2 | few | CASSVTSGVSYNEQFF | TGTGCCAGCAGCGTAACTAGCGGGGTTTCCTACAATGAGCAGTTCTTC
TRBJ2-7 | TRBV7-2 | TRBD2 | NA | CASSSTSGRGEQYF | TGTGCCAGCAGCTCTACTAGCGGGAGGGGTGAGCAGTACTTC
TRBJ2-7 | TRBV6-2/TRBV6-3 | TRBD1 | few | CASSYSGQGGEQYF | TGTGCCAGCAGTTACTCCGGACAGGGGGGCGAGCAGTACTTC
TRBJ1-1 | TRBV25-1 | NA | few | CASSEPGLNTEAFF | TGTGCCAGCAGTGAGCCAGGGCTGAACACTGAAGCTTTCTTT
TRBJ2-5 | TRBV12-5 | TRBD2 | few | CASGLVLAGGGEETQYF | TGTGCTAGTGGTTTGGTACTAGCGGGGGGAGGTGAAGAGACCCAGTACTTC
TRBJ1-6 | TRBV7-2 | TRBD1 | many | CASSPTGNLGNSPLHF | TGTGCCAGCAGCCCGACAGGGAACCTCGGGAATTCACCCCTCCACTTT
TRBJ2-7 | TRBV7-2 | TRBD2 | many | CASSLVGGRVSEQYF | TGTGCCAGCAGCTTAGTGGGCGGGAGGGTATCCGAGCAGTACTTC